This passage covers 4 T cell receptor beta chains from one sample sequenced in a study of vaccination and CD4 T cells after COVID-19. The Oncomine TCR Beta short-read assay was applied to DNA of cultured CD4+ T cells. TCRdb ran MiXCR on the PCR reads and lists one entry per CDR3 protein. The table lists roughly 12,000 distinct CDR3 sequences, roughly 61% of them singletons. Their specific antigens are unknown. Treatment of the sample: approximately nine-day PBMC culture with coronavirus spike peptide pools or control peptides (ViraFEST assay). The source material was CD4+ T cells from blood, cultured in vitro, sampled before SARS-CoV-2 vaccination. The receptor set was obtained from a human donor who had recovered from COVID-19.

The chain uses TRBV10-3 and TRBJ2-7; no clear D. The CDR3 loop spans 14 amino acids. The V and J ends lost 4 bases and 2 bases respectively, with 12 bases between them. The germline V gene has CDR1 ENHRY and CDR2 SYGVKD. The CDR3 sequence: CAISGSGGTYEQYF. The CDR3 DNA is TGTGCCATCAGTGGTTCAGGTGGGACCTACGAGCAGTACTTC.

The rearrangement joins TRBV5-1 to TRBJ2-3; 10 bases fit TRBD2. The CDR3 runs to 15 residues. The germline V gene encodes CDR1 SGHRS and CDR2 YFSETQ. Trimming at V came to 6 bases and at J to 6 bases, leaving 10 bases not matched to a gene. CDR3 protein: CASNRLAGLEDTQYF. CDR3 in DNA: TGCGCCAGCAATAGACTAGCGGGTCTAGAGGATACGCAGTATTTT.

V and J are TRBV2 and TRBJ1-5; D gene unclear. This CDR3 has 14 amino acids. The germline V and J ends were trimmed by 8 bases and 4 bases, with 15 bases remaining between them. Germline V gene data show CDR1 as SNHLY and CDR2 as FYNNEI. In nucleotides, the CDR3 is TGTGCCAGCCACCCCGGGCCTCAAAATCAGCCCCAGCATTTT. Translation gives CASHPGPQNQPQHF.

This chain links TRBV20-1 with TRBJ2-1; 8 nucleotides line up with TRBD1. In germline, CDR1 is DFQATT, CDR2 SNEGSKA (reference sequence). The CDR3 loop spans 15 amino acids. J lost 2 bases, V lost 4 bases, and 7 bases had no gene match. CDR3 protein: CSATRDRRAYNEQFF. CDR3 nucleotide sequence: TGCAGTGCTACAAGGGACAGGAGAGCCTACAATGAGCAGTTCTTC.